This T cell receptor beta chain comes out of a study of T cells after posttransplantation cyclophosphamide. Overall study findings and caveats: Recipient CMV seropositivity and CMV reactivation strongly tracked TRB clonality. Skin or GI-infiltrating T cells shared few TRB sequences with blood. Donor-recipient repertoire similarity was low at 1-2 months, rising over year one.

Peripheral blood was collected from the related graft donor on the marrow donation day. CDR3 length: 13 residues. With 1 base removed from V and 7 bases from J, the gap between germline ends came to 10 bases. The germline CDR1 and CDR2 sequences are SGHAT and FQNNGV. Clones were sequenced by immunoSEQ multiplex PCR, and TCRdb holds only the in-frame ones, with some missing. The repertoire includes approximately 30,000 clones, 80% to 90% of them detected once, and roughly 3.3% sits in the top ten. To note about this clone: Its cognate antigen is unknown.

The source of this sequence is a man aged 50 or older. The material sequenced was PBMCs. The gene calls are TRBV11-2 and TRBJ1-1, with a tentative D call TRBD1 (6 bases). This CDR3 is CASSLGTGIEAFF. The CDR3, as DNA: TGTGCCAGCAGCTTAGGAACAGGGATTGAAGCTTTCTTT.